Each of the 20 T cell receptor beta chains below was sequenced from the same sample in a study of shared clonotypes between healthy human individuals. TCRdb's copy holds only in-frame clones and misses some; the assay was immunoSEQ multiplex PCR. The sample contains about 92,000 clones, about 70% of which appear only once. The sequencing input was memory CD8+ T cells sorted from blood. The subset denotes: CD45RO+ cells pooled with CCR7-negative TemRA cells. The source of these receptors is a man in his thirties or forties in good health.

The V gene is TRBV6-1, the J gene TRBJ2-7; possible D gene TRBD1, 5 bases. The CDR3 extends over 12 amino acids. V shed 10 bases and J shed 0 bases, with 10 bases lying between them. CDR1 MNHNS and CDR2 SASEGT come from the germline V gene. CDR3 protein: CATPDSSYEQYF. In DNA, the CDR3 is TGTGCCACCCCAGACAGCTCCTACGAGCAGTACTTC.

V usage is TRBV27 and J usage is TRBJ1-2; maybe TRBD1 (5 bases). CDR1 and CDR2 from the germline V gene are MNHEY and SMNVEV (reference sequence). The CDR3 length is 15 residues. Trimming took 6 bases from V and 8 from J, leaving 22 bases between them. Written as DNA, the CDR3 is TGTGCCAGCAGCGTTACCTTGGGGGGGATCGAGGGCTACACCTTC. Translated, it gives CASSVTLGGIEGYTF.

In its sample, this clone was seen once. This sequence joins TRBV7-3 and TRBJ2-1; D gene ambiguous. V was pared by 1 base and J by 5 bases, with 9 bases between. This CDR3 region has 14 residues. Looked up from germline, CDR1 is SGHTA and CDR2 is FQGTGA. CDR3 nucleotide sequence: TGTGCCAGCAGCTTAATCGGATCGGACAATGAGCAGTTCTTC. Protein product: CASSLIGSDNEQFF.

The CDR3 nucleotides are TGTGCCAGCAGCTTGGGGACAGGGTGGAACACTGAAGCTTTCTTT. Protein product: CASSLGTGWNTEAFF. V usage is TRBV11-3 and J usage is TRBJ1-1; 9 bases line up with TRBD1. The CDR3 extends over 15 amino acids. In germline, CDR1 is SGHNT, CDR2 YENEEA. With V trimmed by 3 bases and J by 1 base, 3 bases remained unmatched. The full variable domain, with the rest looked up from reference TRBV11-3 and TRBJ1-1, is EAGVVQSPRYKIIEKKQPVAFWCNPISGHNTLYWYLQNLGQGPELLIRYENEEAVDDSQLPKDRFSAERLKGVDSTLKIQPAELGDSAVYLCASSLGTGWNTEAFFGQGTRLTVV.

This clone has just one count. This chain connects TRBV5-4 to TRBJ2-1; 8 bases align to TRBD2. CDR1 is SGHNT and CDR2 is YYREEE in the germline V gene (reference sequence). V shed 4 bases and J 5 bases; nucleotides not matched to a gene: 5. This CDR3 spans 14 amino acids. The CDR3 DNA reads as TGTGCCAGCAGCCGGGAGGGCCCGAACAATGAGCAGTTCTTC. As protein: CASSREGPNNEQFF.

In this sample, this clone turned up a few times. This chain uses TRBV7-2 with TRBJ1-5; D remains unclear. The CDR3 is made up of 15 amino acids. Trimming removed 5 bases from V and 2 bases from J, with 13 bases in between. Germline V gene sequence: CDR1 SGHTA, CDR2 FQGNSA. CDR3 amino acids: CASSPLSGGNQPQHF. DNA for the CDR3: TGTGCCAGCAGCCCCTTGAGCGGAGGCAATCAGCCCCAGCATTTT.

This clone was counted between two and nine times. The DNA for the CDR3 is TGTGCCTGGAGTGTAACGTCTATAGAGGAAAAAATGAAATCTAGCAATCAGCCCCAGCATTTT. Residues: CAWSVTSIEEKMKSSNQPQHF. This chain links TRBV30 with TRBJ1-5, with no clear D. This CDR3 has 21 amino acids. CDR1 is GTSNPN and CDR2 is SVGIG in the germline V gene (reference sequence). The V end lost 0 bases, the J end lost 0 bases, and 27 bases lay between the germline ends.

The rearrangement joins TRBV28 to TRBJ1-2, with D unresolved. Trimming removed 8 bases at V and 4 bases at J, with 14 bases between. This CDR3 has 13 residues. Germline CDR1 reads MDHEN; CDR2 reads SYDVKM. In nucleotides, the CDR3 is TGTGCCAGCTCGGCACCTCCCGGCTATGGCTACACCTTC. Translating gives CASSAPPGYGYTF.

There are many counts of this clone. The V and J genes are TRBV6-6 and TRBJ2-1; D uncertain. V lost 2 bases to trimming and J lost 6 bases, with 5 bases between them. The length of the CDR3 is 12 residues. Germline assignment: CDR1 MNHNY and CDR2 SVGAGI (reference sequence). CDR3 DNA: TGTGCCAGCAGTTACGAGTTCAATGAGCAGTTCTTC. As protein: CASSYEFNEQFF.

In nucleotides, the CDR3 is TGTGCCAGCAGTTTAACTTCGGGGGACAGGGCCTACGAGCAGTACTTC. The encoded protein is CASSLTSGDRAYEQYF. The rearrangement joins TRBV28 to TRBJ2-7; 9 bases align to TRBD1. Per germline, CDR1 MDHEN and CDR2 SYDVKM. This CDR3 contains 16 residues. After removal of 2 bases from V and 2 bases from J, the junction contained 7 bases not matched to a gene.

V is TRBV2 and J is TRBJ2-7; TRBD2 matches 7 bases. The germline V gene has CDR1 SNHLY and CDR2 FYNNEI. V lost 1 base and J lost 0; bases outside the gene matches: 9. This CDR3 is built from 17 residues. The CDR3 DNA reads TGTGCCAGCAGTGAAGGGGCTAGCGGACGTAGCTCCTACGAGCAGTACTTC. It encodes CASSEGASGRSSYEQYF.

The chain joins TRBV5-1 to TRBJ1-1, with a tentative D call TRBD1 (5 bases). The CDR3 length is 15 residues. Germline CDR1 reads SGHRS; CDR2 reads YFSETQ. The V end was cut by 4 bases, the J end by 0 bases, with 13 bases between. In nucleotides, the CDR3 is TGCGCCAGCAGCGACCTGACAGCGATGAACACTGAAGCTTTCTTT. Translating gives CASSDLTAMNTEAFF.

This clone was counted between two and nine times. The gene calls are TRBV7-9 and TRBJ2-5, with D possibly TRBD2 on 5 matching bases. This CDR3 contains 14 residues. CDR1 SEHNR and CDR2 FQNEAQ come from the germline V gene (reference sequence). The germline V and J ends were trimmed by 5 bases and 5 bases, with 15 bases remaining between them. The CDR3 is CASSIREQRETQYF. In DNA form, the CDR3 reads TGTGCCAGCAGCATACGGGAACAAAGGGAGACCCAGTACTTC.

There are a few counts of this clone. The chain recombines TRBV4-3 with TRBJ1-5; D not certain. The germline V and J ends were trimmed by 1 base and 0 bases, with 7 bases remaining between them. Germline values: CDR1 LGHNA, CDR2 YSLEER. CDR3 length: 15 amino acids. CDR3 DNA: TGCGCCAGCAGCCAAGTCCTCTATAGCAATCAGCCCCAGCATTTT. Translated: CASSQVLYSNQPQHF.

The genes are TRBV18 and TRBJ2-5, with 13 bases that match TRBD2. Trimming removed 5 bases from V and 4 bases from J; junction bases left unmatched: 13. The CDR3 contains 18 residues. Germline V gene lookup returns CDR1 KGHSH and CDR2 LQKENI. CDR3 coding DNA: TGTGCCAGCTCATCCAGAAGAGAGGGACTAGCGGGAATAGAGACCCAGTACTTC. This translates into CASSSRREGLAGIETQYF.

This clone occurred many times. Other DNA sequences from this sample encode an identical CDR3 as well. This chain uses TRBV6-5 with TRBJ2-7, with 8 nucleotides matching TRBD1. There are 15 residues in the CDR3. The junction had 7 bases not matched to a gene; V was cut back by 4 bases and J by 2 bases. CDR1 and CDR2 from the germline V gene are MNHEY and SVGAGI. The CDR3 here is CASSFNQGATYEQYF. The DNA for the CDR3 is TGTGCCAGCAGTTTCAATCAGGGGGCCACCTACGAGCAGTACTTC.

This clone was detected once. CDR3 in DNA: TGCAGCGTTGGGGCAGAACCCTCTGGGGCCAACGTCCTGACTTTC. Its protein is CSVGAEPSGANVLTF. The chain combines TRBV29-1 with TRBJ2-6, with D hard to call. Trimming cost V 4 bases and J 0 bases, with 10 bases left between them. Germline V lookup: CDR1 SQVTM, CDR2 ANQGSEA. There are 15 residues in the CDR3. Together with reference TRBV29-1 and TRBJ2-6, the CDR3 gives the full variable domain: SAVISQKPSRDICQRGTSLTIQCQVDSQVTMMFWYRQQPGQSLTLIATANQGSEATYESGFVIDKFPISRPNLTFSTLTVSNMSPEDSSIYLCSVGAEPSGANVLTFGAGSRLTVL.

V and J are TRBV28 and TRBJ1-5, with a possible D match to TRBD1 (6 bases). Germline lookup yields CDR1 MDHEN and CDR2 SYDVKM. The CDR3 has 16 residues. With 6 bases removed from V and 5 bases from J, the gap between germline ends came to 20 bases. The CDR3 spells CASSPTQARGHQPQHF. CDR3 bases: TGTGCCAGCAGCCCAACCCAAGCACGGGGGCATCAGCCCCAGCATTTT.

This chain uses TRBV4-1 with TRBJ2-1; 9 bases line up with TRBD1. CDR1 MGHRA and CDR2 YSYEKL come from the germline V gene. CDR3 length: 16 amino acids. V lost 3 bases, J lost 9 bases, and 12 bases stayed unmatched. Here the CDR3 DNA reads TGCGCCAGCAGCCATGGCCTACCGGGACAGGGCTTTGAGCAGTTCTTC. It codes for CASSHGLPGQGFEQFF.

CDR3 DNA: TGTGCCAGCAGTAGGGCGGGAGGCGCTGAGAATGAGCAGTTCTTC. The encoded protein is CASSRAGGAENEQFF. This chain links TRBV6-4 with TRBJ2-1, with TRBD2 identical over 8 bases. CDR1 and CDR2 from the germline V gene are MRHNA and SNTAGT. This CDR3 region has 15 residues. V shed 5 bases, J shed 7 bases, and the junction held 10 bases outside the gene matches.